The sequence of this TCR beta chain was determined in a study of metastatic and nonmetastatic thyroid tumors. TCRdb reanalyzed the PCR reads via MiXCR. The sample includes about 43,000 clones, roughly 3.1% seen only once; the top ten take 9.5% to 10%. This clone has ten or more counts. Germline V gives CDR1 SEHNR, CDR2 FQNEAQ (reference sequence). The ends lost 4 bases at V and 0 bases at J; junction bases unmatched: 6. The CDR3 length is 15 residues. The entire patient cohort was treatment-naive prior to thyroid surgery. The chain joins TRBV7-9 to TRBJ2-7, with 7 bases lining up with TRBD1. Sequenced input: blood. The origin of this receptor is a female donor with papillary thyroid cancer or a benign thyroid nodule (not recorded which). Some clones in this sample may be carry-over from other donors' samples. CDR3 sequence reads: CASSSGQAYSYEQYF. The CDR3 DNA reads TGTGCCAGCAGCTCAGGACAGGCCTACTCCTACGAGCAGTACTTC.